The rows below give T cell receptor beta chains drawn from one sample of a study of HIV-infected children after antiretroviral therapy interruption. TCRdb itself ran the 3' RACE reads through MiXCR, one entry per CDR3 protein. This table holds more than 75,000 distinct CDR3 sequences, about 6.3% found once. The sequencing here drew on CD45RA+ CD4+ T cells from PBMCs, pooled from several time points, taken from a donor given antiretroviral therapy, either interrupted or continuous. The receptors here all came from a pool of human donors with HIV. Both conserved end residues are part of each CDR3. D genes are given only for firm matches. Only part of the rows carry a size: once, few, many, or a class if the clone is expanded.

V gene: TRBV6-6; clone size: many; D gene: .; J gene: TRBJ2-5; CDR3 DNA: TGTGCCGGCTCGGGACCAGAAGAGACCCAGTACTTC; CDR3 protein: CAGSGPEETQYF
V gene: TRBV12-3/TRBV12-4; clone size: .; D gene: .; J gene: TRBJ2-2; CDR3 DNA: TGTGCCAGCAGTCTCCGAGGCGAGAACACCGGGGAGCTGTTTTTT; CDR3 protein: CASSLRGENTGELFF
V gene: TRBV9; clone size: few; D gene: .; J gene: TRBJ2-3; CDR3 DNA: TGTGCCAGCAGCCCCCGAGGGGGGGGACAGCCGAGCACAGATACGCAGTATTTT; CDR3 protein: CASSPRGGGQPSTDTQYF
V gene: TRBV29-1; clone size: many; D gene: TRBD1; J gene: TRBJ2-3; CDR3 DNA: TGCAGCGTGGCTTCCGGGACAGCCTTTTTCACAGATACGCAGTATTTT; CDR3 protein: CSVASGTAFFTDTQYF
V gene: TRBV11-2; clone size: many; D gene: TRBD2; J gene: TRBJ2-1; CDR3 DNA: TGTGCCAGCAGCTCGTTGAAGCGGGGGCACTACAATGAGCAGTTCTTC; CDR3 protein: CASSSLKRGHYNEQFF
V gene: TRBV5-1; clone size: many; D gene: TRBD1; J gene: TRBJ2-4; CDR3 DNA: TGCGCCAGCAGCCAGAGGAAGACAGGGTCCAAAAACATTCAGTACTTC; CDR3 protein: CASSQRKTGSKNIQYF
V gene: TRBV2; clone size: .; D gene: .; J gene: TRBJ1-5; CDR3 DNA: TGTGCCAGCAGCCGAGCTGGGCATTATAGCAATCAGCCCCAGCATTTT; CDR3 protein: CASSRAGHYSNQPQHF
V gene: TRBV20-1; clone size: .; D gene: .; J gene: TRBJ1-1; CDR3 DNA: TGCAGTGCTAGAGGCAGAGAACAGGGAGGCCCCCTAGGAGCTTTCTTT; CDR3 protein: CSARGREQGGPLGAFF
V gene: TRBV29-1; clone size: medium-sized; D gene: TRBD1; J gene: TRBJ1-1; CDR3 DNA: TGCAGCGTGGGACAGGGAGGGGAAGCTTTCTTT; CDR3 protein: CSVGQGGEAFF
V gene: TRBV20-1; clone size: .; D gene: .; J gene: TRBJ1-5; CDR3 DNA: TGCAGTGCTAGAGAAGGGTTCGATCAGCCCCAGCATTTT; CDR3 protein: CSAREGFDQPQHF
V gene: TRBV5-1; clone size: many; D gene: .; J gene: TRBJ2-3; CDR3 DNA: TGCGCCAGCAGCTTCCCCACAGATACGCAGTATTTT; CDR3 protein: CASSFPTDTQYF
V gene: TRBV6-2/TRBV6-3; clone size: few; D gene: TRBD2; J gene: TRBJ2-7; CDR3 DNA: TGTGCCAGCAGTTACTCGAGTCTAGCGGGAGCACGGGAGCAGTACTTC; CDR3 protein: CASSYSSLAGAREQYF
V gene: TRBV13; clone size: many; D gene: .; J gene: TRBJ1-1; CDR3 DNA: TGTGCCATCTTGGACACTGCAAACACAGAAGTCTTCTTT; CDR3 protein: CAILDTANTEVFF
V gene: TRBV2; clone size: many; D gene: .; J gene: TRBJ2-6; CDR3 DNA: TGTGCCAGCAGTCCACAGGGCTCCGGGGCCAACGTCCTGACTTTC; CDR3 protein: CASSPQGSGANVLTF
V gene: TRBV5-1; clone size: many; D gene: .; J gene: TRBJ2-3; CDR3 DNA: TGCGCCAGCAGCTCTCCCACTAGCTTGAGTGGAGGCGATACGCAGTATTTT; CDR3 protein: CASSSPTSLSGGDTQYF
V gene: TRBV7-6; clone size: few; D gene: TRBD2; J gene: TRBJ2-1; CDR3 DNA: TGTGCCAGCAGCCTACCGGGACTAGCGGGGGGAAATGAGCAGTTCTTC; CDR3 protein: CASSLPGLAGGNEQFF
V gene: TRBV9; clone size: few; D gene: .; J gene: TRBJ1-4; CDR3 DNA: TGTGCCAGCAGCGAGGGGGGAATTAATGAAAAACTGTTTTTT; CDR3 protein: CASSEGGINEKLFF
V gene: TRBV28; clone size: many; D gene: TRBD1; J gene: TRBJ2-3; CDR3 DNA: TGTGCCAGCAGCCTCCCCGACAGGGGGACGCAGTATTTT; CDR3 protein: CASSLPDRGTQYF
V gene: TRBV20-1; clone size: few; D gene: TRBD1; J gene: TRBJ2-2; CDR3 DNA: TGCAGTGCTAGAGGGACCGACAGGGTCGGGAACACCGGGGAGCTGTTTTTT; CDR3 protein: CSARGTDRVGNTGELFF
V gene: TRBV20-1; clone size: medium-sized; D gene: .; J gene: TRBJ2-3; CDR3 DNA: TGCAGTGCCCGGGACCTCGCAGATACGCAGTATTTT; CDR3 protein: CSARDLADTQYF
V gene: TRBV7-2; clone size: many; D gene: TRBD2; J gene: TRBJ2-1; CDR3 DNA: TGTGCCAGCAGCTTGAGTGGATTAGCGGGGGGGCTAGGCTACAATGAGCAGTTCTTC; CDR3 protein: CASSLSGLAGGLGYNEQFF
V gene: TRBV25-1; clone size: many; D gene: .; J gene: TRBJ2-1; CDR3 DNA: TGTGCCAGCAGTGACCTCCTTGGGACTTCTAACAATGAGCAGTTCTTC; CDR3 protein: CASSDLLGTSNNEQFF
V gene: TRBV9; clone size: many; D gene: TRBD2; J gene: TRBJ2-7; CDR3 DNA: TGTGCCAGCAGCCCGACCGGGACTAGCGGGAGTTACGAGCAGTACTTC; CDR3 protein: CASSPTGTSGSYEQYF
V gene: TRBV6-6; clone size: once; D gene: .; J gene: TRBJ1-1; CDR3 DNA: TGTGCCAGCAGCCCCCGGCTTCACGGCACTGAAGCTTTCTTT; CDR3 protein: CASSPRLHGTEAFF
V gene: TRBV9; clone size: many; D gene: .; J gene: TRBJ2-7; CDR3 DNA: TGTGCCAGCAGCGTAGAGTGGAATACGGGGGAGCAGTACTTC; CDR3 protein: CASSVEWNTGEQYF
V gene: TRBV7-2; clone size: .; D gene: .; J gene: TRBJ2-1; CDR3 DNA: TGTGCCAGCAGCAGACGAAGGGCAAGCTCCTACAATGAGCAGTTCTTC; CDR3 protein: CASSRRRASSYNEQFF
V gene: TRBV24-1; clone size: many; D gene: TRBD2; J gene: TRBJ2-5; CDR3 DNA: TGTGCCACCAGTGACGCGACTAGCGGGGAAGAGACCCAGTACTTC; CDR3 protein: CATSDATSGEETQYF
V gene: TRBV21-1; clone size: .; D gene: .; J gene: TRBJ2-2; CDR3 DNA: TGTGCCAGCTACAAGCGGGGGGCGCATAACACCGGGGAGCTGTTTTTT; CDR3 protein: CASYKRGAHNTGELFF
V gene: TRBV6-2/TRBV6-3; clone size: .; D gene: .; J gene: TRBJ1-1; CDR3 DNA: TGTGCCAGCAGTTACGAGGGGGACTGGGCTTTCTTT; CDR3 protein: CASSYEGDWAFF
V gene: TRBV7-2; clone size: few; D gene: .; J gene: TRBJ1-2; CDR3 DNA: TGTGCCAGCAGCTTAGGGACCCTCGGGAACACCTTC; CDR3 protein: CASSLGTLGNTF
V gene: TRBV6-5; clone size: many; D gene: .; J gene: TRBJ2-3; CDR3 DNA: TGTGCCAGCAGTTACTCGAGCGGCGTCTCTAGCACAGATACGCAGTATTTT; CDR3 protein: CASSYSSGVSSTDTQYF
V gene: TRBV7-9; clone size: many; D gene: .; J gene: TRBJ1-1; CDR3 DNA: TGTGCCAGCAGGACTCCGGGACTAAGAAACACTGAAGCTTTCTTT; CDR3 protein: CASRTPGLRNTEAFF
V gene: TRBV12-3/TRBV12-4; clone size: many; D gene: .; J gene: TRBJ2-1; CDR3 DNA: TGTGCCAGCAGCCCGGGACGGATATACAATGAGCAGTTCTTC; CDR3 protein: CASSPGRIYNEQFF
V gene: TRBV11-2; clone size: .; D gene: TRBD1; J gene: TRBJ2-3; CDR3 DNA: TGTGCCAGCAGCACGCGGACAGGGGCCACAGATACGCAGTATTTT; CDR3 protein: CASSTRTGATDTQYF
V gene: TRBV19; clone size: .; D gene: .; J gene: TRBJ1-1; CDR3 DNA: TGTGCCAGTAGTACCTCCAGGACAGTTAACACTGAAGCTTTCTTT; CDR3 protein: CASSTSRTVNTEAFF
V gene: TRBV12-3/TRBV12-4; clone size: many; D gene: TRBD1; J gene: TRBJ2-1; CDR3 DNA: TGTGCCAGCAGTTTATCGACAGGGTTACATGAGCAGTTCTTC; CDR3 protein: CASSLSTGLHEQFF
V gene: TRBV29-1; clone size: .; D gene: .; J gene: TRBJ1-1; CDR3 DNA: TGCAGCGTGGGGAGACAGGCAAACACTGAAGCTTTCTTT; CDR3 protein: CSVGRQANTEAFF
V gene: TRBV14; clone size: few; D gene: .; J gene: TRBJ2-7; CDR3 DNA: TGTGCCAGCAGCCAAGAGGGGGGCCAAATCTTCTCCTACGAGCAGTACTTC; CDR3 protein: CASSQEGGQIFSYEQYF
V gene: TRBV5-1; clone size: few; D gene: .; J gene: TRBJ2-7; CDR3 DNA: TGCGCCAGCAGCATAAAGTTCGGGTTCTCCTACGAGCAGTACTTC; CDR3 protein: CASSIKFGFSYEQYF